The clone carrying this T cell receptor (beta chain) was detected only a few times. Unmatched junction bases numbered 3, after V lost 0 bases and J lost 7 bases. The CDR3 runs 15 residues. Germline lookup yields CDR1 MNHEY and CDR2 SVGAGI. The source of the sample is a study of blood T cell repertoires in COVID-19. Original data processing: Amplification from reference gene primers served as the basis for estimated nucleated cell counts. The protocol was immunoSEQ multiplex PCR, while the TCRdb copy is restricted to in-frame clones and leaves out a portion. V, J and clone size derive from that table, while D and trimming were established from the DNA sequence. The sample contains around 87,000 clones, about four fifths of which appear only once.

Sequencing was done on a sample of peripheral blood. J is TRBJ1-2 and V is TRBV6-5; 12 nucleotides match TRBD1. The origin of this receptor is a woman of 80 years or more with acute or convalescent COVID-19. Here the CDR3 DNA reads TGTGCCAGCAGTTACTCGGGACAGGGGGCCCTTGGCTACACCTTC. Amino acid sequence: CASSYSGQGALGYTF.